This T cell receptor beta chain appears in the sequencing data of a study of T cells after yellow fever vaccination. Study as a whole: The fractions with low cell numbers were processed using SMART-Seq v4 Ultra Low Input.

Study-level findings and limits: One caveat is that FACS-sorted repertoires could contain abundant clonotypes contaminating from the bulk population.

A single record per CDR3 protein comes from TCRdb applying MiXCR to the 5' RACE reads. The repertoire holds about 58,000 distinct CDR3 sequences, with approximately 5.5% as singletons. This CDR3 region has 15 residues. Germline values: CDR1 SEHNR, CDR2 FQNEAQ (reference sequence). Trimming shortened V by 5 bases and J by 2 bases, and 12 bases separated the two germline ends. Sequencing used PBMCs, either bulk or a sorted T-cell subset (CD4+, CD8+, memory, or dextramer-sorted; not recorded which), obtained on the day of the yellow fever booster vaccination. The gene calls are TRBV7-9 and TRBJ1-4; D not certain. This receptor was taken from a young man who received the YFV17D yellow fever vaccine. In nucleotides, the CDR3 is TGTGCCAGCAGCCCTATCTACGGGACTAATGAAAAACTGTTTTTT. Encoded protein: CASSPIYGTNEKLFF.